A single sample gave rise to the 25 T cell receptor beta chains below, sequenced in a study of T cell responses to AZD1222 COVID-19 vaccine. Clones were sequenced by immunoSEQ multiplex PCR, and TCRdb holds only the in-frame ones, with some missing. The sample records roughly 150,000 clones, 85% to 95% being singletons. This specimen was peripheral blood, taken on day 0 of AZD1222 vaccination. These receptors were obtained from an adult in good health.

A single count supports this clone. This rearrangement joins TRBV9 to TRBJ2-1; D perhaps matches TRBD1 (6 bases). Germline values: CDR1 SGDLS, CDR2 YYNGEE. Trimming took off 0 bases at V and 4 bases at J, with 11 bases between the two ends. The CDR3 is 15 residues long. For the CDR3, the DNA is TGTGCCAGCAGCGTAGCCGGACAGACATACAATGAGCAGTTCTTC. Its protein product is CASSVAGQTYNEQFF.

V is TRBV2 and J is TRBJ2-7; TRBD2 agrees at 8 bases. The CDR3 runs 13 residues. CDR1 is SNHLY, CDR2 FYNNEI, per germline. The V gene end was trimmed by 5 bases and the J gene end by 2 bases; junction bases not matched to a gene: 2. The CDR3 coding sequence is TGTGCCAGCAGTAGCGGGGGTGCCTACGAGCAGTACTTC. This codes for CASSSGGAYEQYF.

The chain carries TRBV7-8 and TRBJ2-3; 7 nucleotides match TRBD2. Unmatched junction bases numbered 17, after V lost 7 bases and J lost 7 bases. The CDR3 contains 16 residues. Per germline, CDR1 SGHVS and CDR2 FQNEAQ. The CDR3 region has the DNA TGTGCCAGCACCTCCGGCTTCACCCTCGGGGGGAATACGCAGTATTTT. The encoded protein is CASTSGFTLGGNTQYF.

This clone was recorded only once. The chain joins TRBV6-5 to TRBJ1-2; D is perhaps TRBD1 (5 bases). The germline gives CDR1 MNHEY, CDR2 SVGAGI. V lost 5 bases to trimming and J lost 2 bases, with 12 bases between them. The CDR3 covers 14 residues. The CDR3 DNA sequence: TGTGCCAGCAGTAATACCGGGGGGAACTATGGCTACACCTTC. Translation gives CASSNTGGNYGYTF.

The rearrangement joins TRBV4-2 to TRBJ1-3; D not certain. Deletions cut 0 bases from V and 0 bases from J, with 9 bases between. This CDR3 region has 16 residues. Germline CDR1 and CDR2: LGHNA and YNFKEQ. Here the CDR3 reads CASSQEVRVSGNTIYF. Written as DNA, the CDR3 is TGTGCCAGCAGCCAAGAGGTTAGAGTCTCTGGAAACACCATATATTTT.

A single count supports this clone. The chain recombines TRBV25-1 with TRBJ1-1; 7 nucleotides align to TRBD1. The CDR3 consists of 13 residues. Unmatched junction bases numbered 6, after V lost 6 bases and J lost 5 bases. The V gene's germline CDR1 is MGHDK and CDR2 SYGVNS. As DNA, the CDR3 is TGTGCCAGCAGCGCAGTGACAGGGACTGAAGCTTTCTTT. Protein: CASSAVTGTEAFF.

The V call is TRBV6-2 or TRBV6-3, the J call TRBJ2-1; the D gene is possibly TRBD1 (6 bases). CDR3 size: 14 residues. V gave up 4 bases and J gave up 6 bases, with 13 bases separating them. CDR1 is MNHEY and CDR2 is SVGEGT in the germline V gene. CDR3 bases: TGTGCCAGCAGTTGGGCAGGGGTGGGCAATGAGCAGTTCTTC. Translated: CASSWAGVGNEQFF.

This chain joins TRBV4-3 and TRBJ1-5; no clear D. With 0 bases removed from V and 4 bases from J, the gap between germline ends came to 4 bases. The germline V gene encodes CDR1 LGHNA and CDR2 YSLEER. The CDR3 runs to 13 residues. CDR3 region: CASSQDGNQPQHF. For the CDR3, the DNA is TGCGCCAGCAGCCAAGATGGGAATCAGCCCCAGCATTTT.

In DNA, the CDR3 is TGCAGCGTTCAACAGGGGGGGAGCTACGAGCAGTACTTC. The encoded protein is CSVQQGGSYEQYF. The J gene is TRBJ2-7, the V gene TRBV29-1; D is possibly TRBD1 (8 bases). Trimming took 5 bases from V and 3 from J, leaving 14 bases between them. CDR1 is SQVTM and CDR2 is ANQGSEA in the germline V gene. This CDR3 region has 13 residues.

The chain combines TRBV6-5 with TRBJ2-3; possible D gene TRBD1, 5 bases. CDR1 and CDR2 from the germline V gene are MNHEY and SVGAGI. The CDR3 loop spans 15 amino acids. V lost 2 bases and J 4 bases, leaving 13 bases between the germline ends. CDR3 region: CASSYGPQGSDTQYF. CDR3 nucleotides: TGTGCCAGCAGTTACGGACCCCAGGGTTCAGATACGCAGTATTTT.

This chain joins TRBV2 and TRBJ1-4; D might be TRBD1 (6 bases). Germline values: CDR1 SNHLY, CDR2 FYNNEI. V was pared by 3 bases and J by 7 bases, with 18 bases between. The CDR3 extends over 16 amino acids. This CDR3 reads CASSEGGAGSAEKLFF. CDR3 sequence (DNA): TGTGCCAGCAGTGAGGGGGGGGCGGGTTCAGCTGAAAAACTGTTTTTT.

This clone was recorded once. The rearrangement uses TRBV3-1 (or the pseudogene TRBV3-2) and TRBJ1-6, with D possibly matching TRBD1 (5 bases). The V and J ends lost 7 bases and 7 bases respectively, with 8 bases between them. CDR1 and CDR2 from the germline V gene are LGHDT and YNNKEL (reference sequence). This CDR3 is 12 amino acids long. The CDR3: CASTGRNSPLHF. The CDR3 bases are TGTGCCAGCACGGGGCGAAATTCACCCCTCCACTTT.

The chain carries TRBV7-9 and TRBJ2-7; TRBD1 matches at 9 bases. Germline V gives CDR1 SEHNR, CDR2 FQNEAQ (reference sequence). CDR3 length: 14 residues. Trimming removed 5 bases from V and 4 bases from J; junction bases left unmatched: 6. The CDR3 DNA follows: TGTGCCAGCAGCCCACAGGGGGCCGGATACGAGCAGTACTTC. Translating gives CASSPQGAGYEQYF.

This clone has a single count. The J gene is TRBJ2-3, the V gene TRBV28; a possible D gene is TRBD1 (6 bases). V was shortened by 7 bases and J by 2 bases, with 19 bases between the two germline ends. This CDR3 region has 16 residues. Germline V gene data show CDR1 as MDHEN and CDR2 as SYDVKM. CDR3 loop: CASTTNLGQITDTQYF. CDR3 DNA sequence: TGTGCCAGCACCACCAACCTTGGACAGATCACAGATACGCAGTATTTT.

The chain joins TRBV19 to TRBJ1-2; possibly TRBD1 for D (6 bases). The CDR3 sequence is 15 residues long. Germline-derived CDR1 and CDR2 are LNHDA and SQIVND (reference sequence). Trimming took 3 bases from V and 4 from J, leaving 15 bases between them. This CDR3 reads CASSIGVGQIYGYTF. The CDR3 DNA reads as TGTGCCAGTAGTATCGGTGTCGGACAGATCTATGGCTACACCTTC.

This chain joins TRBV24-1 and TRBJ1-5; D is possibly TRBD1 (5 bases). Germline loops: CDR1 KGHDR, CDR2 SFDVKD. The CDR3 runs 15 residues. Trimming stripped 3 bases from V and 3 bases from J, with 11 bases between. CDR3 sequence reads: CATSDPREPNQPQHF. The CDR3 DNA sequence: TGTGCCACCAGTGATCCCAGGGAACCCAATCAGCCCCAGCATTTT.

The CDR3 DNA follows: TGTGCCAGCAGCGACGCAGCCCGCCTTAACTATGGCTACACCTTC. Translation: CASSDAARLNYGYTF. The rearrangement joins TRBV6-5 to TRBJ1-2, with D hard to call. V was pared by 6 bases and J by 1 base, with 15 bases between. The V gene's germline CDR1 is MNHEY and CDR2 SVGAGI. CDR3 length: 15 amino acids.

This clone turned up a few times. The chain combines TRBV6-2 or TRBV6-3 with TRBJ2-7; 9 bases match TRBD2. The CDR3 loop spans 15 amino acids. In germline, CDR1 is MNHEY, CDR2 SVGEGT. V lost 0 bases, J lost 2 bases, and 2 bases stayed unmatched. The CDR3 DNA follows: TGTGCCAGCAGTTACTCGCCTAGCGGGGCCTACGAGCAGTACTTC. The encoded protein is CASSYSPSGAYEQYF.

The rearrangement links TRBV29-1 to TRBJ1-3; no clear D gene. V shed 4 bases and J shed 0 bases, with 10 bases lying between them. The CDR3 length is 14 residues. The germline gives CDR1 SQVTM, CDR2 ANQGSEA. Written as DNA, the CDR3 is TGCAGCGTTGTCGGCCTGACCTCTGGAAACACCATATATTTT. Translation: CSVVGLTSGNTIYF.

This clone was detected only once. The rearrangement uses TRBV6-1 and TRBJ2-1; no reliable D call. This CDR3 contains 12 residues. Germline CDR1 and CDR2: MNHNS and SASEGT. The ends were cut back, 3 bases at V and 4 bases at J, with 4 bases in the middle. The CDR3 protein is CASSEYYNEQFF. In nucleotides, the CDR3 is TGTGCCAGCAGTGAGTATTACAATGAGCAGTTCTTC.

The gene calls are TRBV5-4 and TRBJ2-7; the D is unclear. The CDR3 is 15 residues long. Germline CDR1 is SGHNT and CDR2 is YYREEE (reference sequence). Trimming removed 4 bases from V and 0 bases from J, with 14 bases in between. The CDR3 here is CASSPTLGTSYEQYF. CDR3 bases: TGTGCCAGCAGCCCAACTCTGGGTACCTCCTACGAGCAGTACTTC.

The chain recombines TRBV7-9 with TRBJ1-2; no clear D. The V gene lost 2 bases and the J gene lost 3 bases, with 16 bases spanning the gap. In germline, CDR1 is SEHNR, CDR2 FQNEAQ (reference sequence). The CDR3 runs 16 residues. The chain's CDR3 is CASSLWETSFHYGYTF. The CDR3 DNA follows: TGTGCCAGCAGCTTATGGGAAACATCATTTCACTATGGCTACACCTTC.

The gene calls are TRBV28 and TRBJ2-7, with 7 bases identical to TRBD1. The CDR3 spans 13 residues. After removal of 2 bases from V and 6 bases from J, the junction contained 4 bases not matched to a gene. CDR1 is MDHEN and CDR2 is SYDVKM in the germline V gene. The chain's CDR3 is CASSLPPGGEQYF. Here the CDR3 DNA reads TGTGCCAGCAGTTTACCCCCAGGGGGCGAGCAGTACTTC.

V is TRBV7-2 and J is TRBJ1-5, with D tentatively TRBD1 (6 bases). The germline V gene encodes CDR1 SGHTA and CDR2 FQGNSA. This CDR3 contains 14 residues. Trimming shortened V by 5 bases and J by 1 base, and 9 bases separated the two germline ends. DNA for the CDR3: TGTGCCAGCAGCCTTGGACAGAGCAATCAGCCCCAGCATTTT. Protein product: CASSLGQSNQPQHF.

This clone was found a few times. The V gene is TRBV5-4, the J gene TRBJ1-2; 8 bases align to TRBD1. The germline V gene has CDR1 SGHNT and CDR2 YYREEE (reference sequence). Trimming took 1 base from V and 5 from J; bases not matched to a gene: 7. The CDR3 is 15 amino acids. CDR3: CASSLPLQGAYGYTF. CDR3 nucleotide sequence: TGTGCCAGCAGCTTGCCCTTGCAGGGGGCGTATGGCTACACCTTC.